This T cell receptor beta chain was sequenced in a study of T cells in Graves' hyperthyroidism and ophthalmopathy. Germline assignment: CDR1 LGHDT and CDR2 YNNKEL (reference sequence). Trimming stripped 6 bases from V and 5 bases from J, with 16 bases between. The CDR3 runs 14 residues. This clonotype was detected many times. RNA transcripts served as the template for amplifying TCR beta CDR3 regions. The HTBI primer set served for first-round RT-PCR of the TCR CDR3. TCRdb processed the multiplex PCR reads anew with MiXCR; each CDR3 protein has one entry. The sample includes hundreds of thousands of distinct CDR3 sequences, about a sixth of them seen just once.

The source is a woman aged 40 to 55 with Graves' ophthalmopathy. Sequencing input: blood. The J gene is TRBJ2-5, the V gene TRBV3-1; either TRBD1 or TRBD2 may supply D (6 bases each). The CDR3: CASSLSGGGETQYF. The CDR3 DNA is TGTGCCAGCAGTTTATCCGGGGGCGGCGAGACCCAGTACTTC.